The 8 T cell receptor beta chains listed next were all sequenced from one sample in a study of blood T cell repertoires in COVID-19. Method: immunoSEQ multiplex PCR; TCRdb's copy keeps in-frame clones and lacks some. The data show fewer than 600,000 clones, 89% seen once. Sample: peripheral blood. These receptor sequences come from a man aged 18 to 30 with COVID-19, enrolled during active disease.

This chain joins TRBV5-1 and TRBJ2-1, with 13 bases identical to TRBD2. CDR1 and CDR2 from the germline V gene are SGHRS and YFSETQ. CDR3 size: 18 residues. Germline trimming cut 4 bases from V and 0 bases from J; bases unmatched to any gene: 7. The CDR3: CASSPGLAGKSSYNEQFF. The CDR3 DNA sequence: TGCGCCAGCAGCCCGGGACTAGCGGGAAAGAGCTCCTACAATGAGCAGTTCTTC.

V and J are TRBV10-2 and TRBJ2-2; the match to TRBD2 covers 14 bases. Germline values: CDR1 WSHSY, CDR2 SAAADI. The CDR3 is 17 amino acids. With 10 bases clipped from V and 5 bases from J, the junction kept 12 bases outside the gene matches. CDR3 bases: TGCGCCATCCTTAGACTAGCGGGGGGGATTGGTACCGGGGAGCTGTTTTTT. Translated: CAILRLAGGIGTGELFF.

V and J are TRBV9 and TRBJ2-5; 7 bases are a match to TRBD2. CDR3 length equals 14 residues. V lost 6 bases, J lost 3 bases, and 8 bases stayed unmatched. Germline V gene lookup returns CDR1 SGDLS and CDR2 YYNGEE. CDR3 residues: CASTGTGGKETQYF. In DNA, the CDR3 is TGTGCCAGCACAGGAACGGGGGGTAAAGAGACCCAGTACTTC.

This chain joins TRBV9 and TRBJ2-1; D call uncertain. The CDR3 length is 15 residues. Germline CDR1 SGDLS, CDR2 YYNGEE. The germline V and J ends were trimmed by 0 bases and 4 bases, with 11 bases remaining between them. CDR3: CASSVEQQTYNEQFF. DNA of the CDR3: TGTGCCAGCAGCGTAGAGCAACAGACATACAATGAGCAGTTCTTC.

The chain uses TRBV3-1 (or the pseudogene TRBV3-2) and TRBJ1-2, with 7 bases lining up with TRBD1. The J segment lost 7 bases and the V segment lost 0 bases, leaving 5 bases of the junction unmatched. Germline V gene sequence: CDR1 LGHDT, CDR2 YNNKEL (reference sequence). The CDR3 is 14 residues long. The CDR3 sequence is CASSQEQGQSGYTF. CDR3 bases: TGTGCCAGCAGCCAAGAACAGGGGCAAAGTGGCTACACCTTC.

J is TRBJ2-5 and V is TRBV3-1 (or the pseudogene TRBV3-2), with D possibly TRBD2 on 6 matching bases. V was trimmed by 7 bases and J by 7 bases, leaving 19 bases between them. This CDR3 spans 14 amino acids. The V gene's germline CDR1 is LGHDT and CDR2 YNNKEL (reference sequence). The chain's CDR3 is CASNPFGSKGTQYF. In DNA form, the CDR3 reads TGTGCCAGCAACCCTTTCGGGAGTAAGGGGACCCAGTACTTC.

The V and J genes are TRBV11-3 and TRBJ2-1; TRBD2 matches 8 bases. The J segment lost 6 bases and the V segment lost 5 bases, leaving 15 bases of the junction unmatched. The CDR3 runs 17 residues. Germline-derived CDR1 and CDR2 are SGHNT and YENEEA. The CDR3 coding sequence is TGTGCCAGCAGCCCACTAGCGCAAGGACTAGCAAGCAATGAGCAGTTCTTC. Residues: CASSPLAQGLASNEQFF.

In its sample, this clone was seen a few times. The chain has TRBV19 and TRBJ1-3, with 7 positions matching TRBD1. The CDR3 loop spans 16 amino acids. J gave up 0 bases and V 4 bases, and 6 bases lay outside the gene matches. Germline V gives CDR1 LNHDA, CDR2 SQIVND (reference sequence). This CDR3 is CASSRDRPSSGNTIYF. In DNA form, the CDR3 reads TGTGCCAGTAGTAGGGACAGACCCAGCTCTGGAAACACCATATATTTT. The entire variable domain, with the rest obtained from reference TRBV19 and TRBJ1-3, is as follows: DGGITQSPKYLFRKEGQNVTLSCEQNLNHDAMYWYRQDPGQGLRLIYYSQIVNDFQKGDIAEGYSVSREKKESFPLTVTSAQKNPTAFYLCASSRDRPSSGNTIYFGEGSWLTVV.